These 17 T cell receptor beta chains were sequenced from one sample in a study of T cell changes during pregnancy in multiple sclerosis. This table comes from immunoSEQ multiplex PCR, and its TCRdb copy is limited to in-frame clones, with some not included. The table records fewer than 50,000 clones, 94% of them present only once. The sample was CD8+ T cells from peripheral blood mononuclear cells, taken before pregnancy. The receptors shown here come from a female donor with multiple sclerosis, enrolled in a pregnancy study.

The chain combines TRBV9 with TRBJ1-2; TRBD1 matches 8 bases. With V trimmed by 7 bases and J by 3 bases, 2 bases remained unmatched. Germline V gene data show CDR1 as SGDLS and CDR2 as YYNGEE. The CDR3 is 12 amino acids. CDR3 nucleotide sequence: TGTGCCAGCCAGGACAGGGACTATGGCTACACCTTC. Translated, it gives CASQDRDYGYTF.

CDR3 in amino acids: CASNAIGTSGNYNEQFF. CDR3 DNA sequence: TGCGCCAGCAACGCTATAGGGACTAGCGGGAACTACAATGAGCAGTTCTTC. The rearrangement uses TRBV5-1 and TRBJ2-1; 13 bases line up with TRBD2. The CDR3 is 17 residues long. Germline V CDR1 and CDR2: SGHRS, YFSETQ. Trimming at V came to 6 bases and at J to 3 bases, leaving 9 bases not matched to a gene.

This clone was counted once. The genes are TRBV27 and TRBJ1-1, with a weak D call TRBD1 (6 bases). Between the trimmed V and J ends, which lost 6 bases and 0 bases, there was a span of 14 bases. The V gene's germline CDR1 is MNHEY and CDR2 SMNVEV (reference sequence). The CDR3 has 15 amino acids. The CDR3 DNA is TGTGCCAGCAGGGGGCACAGGGACCTGAACACTGAAGCTTTCTTT. Translating gives CASRGHRDLNTEAFF.

The CDR3 DNA is TGTGCCAGCAACTGTGAGTTTACCTACGAGCAGTACTTC. Translated, it gives CASNCEFTYEQYF. The rearrangement uses TRBV21-1 and TRBJ2-7; the DNA was not compared with TRBD2, the D call given in the table. TRBV21-1 is a documented pseudogene. This CDR3 has 13 residues.

The CDR3 here is CASSQDLWLAGREQYF. CDR3 nucleotides: TGCGCCAGCAGCCAAGATCTATGGCTAGCGGGACGCGAGCAGTACTTC. V is TRBV4-3 and J is TRBJ2-7; 9 positions agree with TRBD2. Germline CDR1 LGHNA, CDR2 YSLEER. V dropped 0 bases and J dropped 6; count of bases not matched to a gene: 9. The CDR3 is 16 amino acids.

This chain joins TRBV6-5 and TRBJ2-5, with a tentative D call TRBD1 (6 bases). Germline loops: CDR1 MNHEY, CDR2 SVGAGI. The CDR3 is made up of 15 amino acids. Trimming removed 0 bases at V and 5 bases at J, with 13 bases between. CDR3 sequence (DNA): TGTGCCAGCAGTTACTCTACAGGGTCCGGGGAGACCCAGTACTTC. The encoded protein is CASSYSTGSGETQYF.

V is TRBV29-1 and J is TRBJ1-2; D not resolved. V was clipped by 6 bases and J by 0 bases, with 11 bases between them. Germline V gene lookup returns CDR1 SQVTM and CDR2 ANQGSEA. This CDR3 spans 13 amino acids. CDR3 nucleotides: TGCAGCGTAGCGGACGGGGCTAACTATGGCTACACCTTC. Amino acid sequence: CSVADGANYGYTF.

The rearrangement uses TRBV5-6 and TRBJ2-1; 10 bases are shared with TRBD2. The CDR3 runs 16 residues. J was trimmed by 5 bases and V by 1 base; bases with no gene match: 6. Per germline, CDR1 SGHDT and CDR2 YYEEEE. The CDR3 sequence is CASSLPAGGPHNEQFF. DNA of the CDR3: TGTGCCAGCAGCTTGCCAGCGGGAGGGCCGCACAATGAGCAGTTCTTC.

This chain links TRBV7-2 with TRBJ2-7; 9 nucleotides line up with TRBD1. This CDR3 has 17 residues. Looked up from germline, CDR1 is SGHTA and CDR2 is FQGNSA. With 5 bases clipped from V and 4 bases from J, the junction kept 15 bases outside the gene matches. CDR3 in DNA: TGTGCCAGCAGCCGACCCCCCGGAGGACAGGGGACGTACGAGCAGTACTTC. Protein product: CASSRPPGGQGTYEQYF.

This clone is medium-sized. V and J are TRBV9 and TRBJ2-1, with TRBD2 matching over 11 bases. V shed 4 bases, J shed 3 bases, and the junction held 15 bases outside the gene matches. The CDR3 is 19 amino acids. Germline lookup yields CDR1 SGDLS and CDR2 YYNGEE. DNA for the CDR3: TGTGCCAGCAGCCCGAGCGCGGTCACTAGCGGGAGTTTCTACAATGAGCAGTTCTTC. It translates to CASSPSAVTSGSFYNEQFF. Full variable domain (remainder filled in from reference TRBV9 and TRBJ2-1): DSGVTQTPKHLITATGQRVTLRCSPRSGDLSVYWYQQSLDQGLQFLIQYYNGEERAKGNILERFSAQQFPDLHSELNLSSLELGDSALYFCASSPSAVTSGSFYNEQFFGPGTRLTVL.

This rearrangement joins TRBV7-9 to TRBJ2-1; no definite D call. From germline, CDR1 is SEHNR and CDR2 FQNEAQ (reference sequence). The ends were cut back, 2 bases at V and 11 bases at J, with 10 bases in the middle. The CDR3 length is 12 residues. CDR3 protein: CASSLLELKQFF. In DNA, the CDR3 is TGTGCCAGCAGCTTACTTGAACTAAAGCAGTTCTTC.

Comments on this clone: Other nucleotide sequences from this sample produce the same CDR3. This sequence joins TRBV4-1 and TRBJ2-7, with D possibly TRBD1 on 5 matching bases. The CDR3 runs to 14 residues. V was pared by 1 base and J by 2 bases, with 9 bases between. Per germline, CDR1 MGHRA and CDR2 YSYEKL. CDR3 sequence reads: CASSQGQGAYEQYF. The DNA for the CDR3 is TGCGCCAGCAGCCAAGGGCAGGGCGCCTACGAGCAGTACTTC.

In its sample, this clone ranks as medium-sized. The rearrangement links TRBV29-1 to TRBJ1-1, with TRBD1 as a possible D gene (5 bases). Trimming stripped 8 bases from V and 1 base from J, with 14 bases between. The CDR3 contains 13 residues. The V gene's germline CDR1 is SQVTM and CDR2 ANQGSEA. The CDR3 region is CSPVMGPNTEAFF. CDR3 sequence (DNA): TGCAGCCCCGTCATGGGGCCGAACACTGAAGCTTTCTTT.

The rearrangement links TRBV27 to TRBJ2-4, with D possibly being TRBD2 (6 bases). Germline V gene data show CDR1 as MNHEY and CDR2 as SMNVEV (reference sequence). With 6 bases removed from V and 9 bases from J, the gap between germline ends came to 12 bases. This CDR3 has 12 residues. The CDR3 DNA follows: TGTGCCAGCAGCATCGCCGGGGGCATTCAGTACTTC. It is translated as CASSIAGGIQYF.

The chain links TRBV6-1 to TRBJ2-7; 8 nucleotides align to TRBD1. V was clipped by 4 bases and J by 0 bases; unmatched bases: 11. The CDR3 sequence is 17 residues long. The germline CDR1 and CDR2 sequences are MNHNS and SASEGT. The CDR3: CASSGLPGQVNSYEQYF. Written as DNA, the CDR3 is TGTGCCAGCAGTGGATTACCGGGACAGGTAAACTCCTACGAGCAGTACTTC.

The chain joins TRBV6-6 to TRBJ2-1; weak D call: TRBD2 (6 bases). The CDR3 has 15 residues. Germline CDR1 and CDR2: MNHNY and SVGAGI (reference sequence). V was shortened by 0 bases and J by 7 bases, with 13 bases between the two germline ends. The CDR3 here is CASSYSGGRQNEQFF. As DNA, the CDR3 is TGTGCCAGCAGTTACTCGGGGGGACGACAAAATGAGCAGTTCTTC.

The chain links TRBV28 to TRBJ2-1; 12 nucleotides agree with TRBD1. This CDR3 contains 19 residues. Trimming removed 5 bases from V and 4 bases from J; junction bases left unmatched: 15. CDR1 is MDHEN and CDR2 is SYDVKM in the germline V gene. For the CDR3, the DNA is TGTGCCAGCAGTCGACGTCCCGGGACAGGGGGCGGAGTGTACAATGAGCAGTTCTTC. Residues: CASSRRPGTGGGVYNEQFF.